The 31 T cell receptor beta chains listed next were all sequenced from one sample in a study of immune cell composition in non-small cell lung cancer (TCRdb year 2017). The library came from the immunoSEQ multiplex PCR assay. As stored in TCRdb, this immuneACCESS dataset retains in-frame rearrangements with V and J assigned. A fraction of the clones does not appear; measured against another copy, unresolved V genes explain less than half of the discrepancy, and the remainder lacks a known reason. Within this sample are some 4,500 clones, with under 85% of them counted one time only. About an eighth of the sample belongs to the ten largest clones. Material for sequencing was lung tumor tissue. All receptors derive from a human donor with non-small cell lung cancer.

This chain uses TRBV13 with TRBJ2-1, with 7 bases that match TRBD2. J lost 2 bases, V lost 7 bases, and 5 bases had no gene match. Germline V gene data show CDR1 as PRHDT and CDR2 as FYEKMQ (reference sequence). The CDR3 is made up of 14 amino acids. The CDR3 region is CASNMGGTYNEQFF. The CDR3 coding sequence is TGTGCCAGCAATATGGGGGGGACCTACAATGAGCAGTTCTTC.

The gene calls are TRBV15 and TRBJ2-1, with D perhaps matching TRBD2 (6 bases). CDR3 length equals 15 residues. V was trimmed by 5 bases and J by 2 bases, leaving 13 bases between them. Germline V gene sequence: CDR1 LNHNV, CDR2 YYDKDF (reference sequence). The CDR3 coding sequence is TGTGCCACCAGCCACGGGGACTTCGCCTACAATGAGCAGTTCTTC. Its translation is CATSHGDFAYNEQFF.

The chain employs TRBV7-2 and TRBJ1-2; 7 nucleotides align to TRBD1. The V gene end was trimmed by 5 bases and the J gene end by 5 bases; junction bases not matched to a gene: 5. The CDR3 covers 13 residues. CDR1 is SGHTA and CDR2 is FQGNSA in the germline V gene. CDR3 residues: CASSIDREYGYTF. The DNA of the CDR3 is TGTGCCAGCAGCATCGACAGGGAGTATGGCTACACCTTC. The full variable domain, with the rest looked up from reference TRBV7-2 and TRBJ1-2, is GAGVSQSPSNKVTEKGKDVELRCDPISGHTALYWYRQSLGQGLEFLIYFQGNSAPDKSGLPSDRFSAERTGGSVSTLTIQRTQQEDSAVYLCASSIDREYGYTFGSGTRLTVV.

Concerning this clone: This sample includes further DNA sequences coding for the same CDR3. J is TRBJ2-3 and V is TRBV9; the D gene is possibly TRBD2 (6 bases). The CDR3 is 15 amino acids. Per the germline V gene, CDR1 is SGDLS and CDR2 is YYNGEE. V dropped 0 bases and J dropped 4 bases, with 12 bases sitting between them. This CDR3 reads CASSVAGTSADTQYF. The DNA for the CDR3 is TGTGCCAGCAGCGTAGCCGGGACTTCAGCAGATACGCAGTATTTT.

This clone was picked up a small number of times. This chain connects TRBV7-8 to TRBJ2-7, with 10 bases identical to TRBD2. The CDR3 is 14 residues long. Germline CDR1 and CDR2: SGHVS and FQNEAQ. With V trimmed by 7 bases and J by 6 bases, 9 bases remained unmatched. The CDR3 DNA follows: TGTGCCAGCACCGAGAGGCTAGCGGGAGCCGAGCAGTACTTC. Translation gives CASTERLAGAEQYF.

The chain is built from TRBV10-3 and TRBJ2-2, with a tentative D call TRBD2 (5 bases). V was pared by 2 bases and J by 5 bases, with 12 bases between. CDR3 length: 15 residues. Germline V gives CDR1 ENHRY, CDR2 SYGVKD. The CDR3 nucleotides are TGTGCCATCAGTGAGCCTGTCAGAGGGACCGGGGAGCTGTTTTTT. Translating gives CAISEPVRGTGELFF.

The rearrangement links TRBV11-3 to TRBJ2-1, with a weak D call TRBD2 (6 bases). Trimming left V 3 bases short and J 8 bases short, with 11 bases between. Germline assignment: CDR1 SGHNT and CDR2 YENEEA. The CDR3 runs 13 residues. This CDR3 reads CASSFKGGDEQFF. The CDR3 coding sequence is TGTGCCAGCAGCTTTAAGGGAGGCGATGAGCAGTTCTTC.

The chain employs TRBV6-1 and TRBJ2-1; D uncertain. V lost 2 bases and J 5 bases, leaving 10 bases between the germline ends. The CDR3 runs to 14 residues. Per the germline V gene, CDR1 is MNHNS and CDR2 is SASEGT. CDR3 loop: CASSEIGDNNEQFF. Written as DNA, the CDR3 is TGTGCCAGCAGTGAAATCGGAGATAACAATGAGCAGTTCTTC.

The chain is built from TRBV19 and TRBJ2-5; 12 bases are a match to TRBD2. J was trimmed by 4 bases and V by 6 bases; bases with no gene match: 0. This CDR3 is built from 13 residues. Germline values: CDR1 LNHDA, CDR2 SQIVND (reference sequence). CDR3 loop: CASRTSGRETQYF. The CDR3 bases are TGTGCCAGTAGGACTAGCGGGAGAGAGACCCAGTACTTC.

CDR3 protein: CASSPKTTSYNEQFF. The DNA of the CDR3 is TGTGCCAGCTCACCGAAGACTACTTCCTACAATGAGCAGTTCTTC. The chain links TRBV18 to TRBJ2-1, with D tentatively TRBD2 (5 bases). Germline V gene sequence: CDR1 KGHSH, CDR2 LQKENI. The CDR3 spans 15 residues. Trimming left V 3 bases short and J 1 base short, with 10 bases between. The full variable domain, its missing parts supplied by reference TRBV18 and TRBJ2-1, is NAGVMQNPRHLVRRRGQEARLRCSPMKGHSHVYWYRQLPEEGLKFMVYLQKENIIDESGMPKERFSAEFPKEGPSILRIQQVVRGDSAAYFCASSPKTTSYNEQFFGPGTRLTVL.

The V gene is TRBV28, the J gene TRBJ2-7, with a possible D match to TRBD2 (6 bases). The CDR3 runs to 14 residues. The V gene's germline CDR1 is MDHEN and CDR2 SYDVKM. Between the trimmed V and J ends, which lost 2 bases and 3 bases, there was a span of 11 bases. The CDR3 DNA follows: TGTGCCAGCAGTTTAGCGGGGAGAATCTACGAGCAGTACTTC. The encoded protein is CASSLAGRIYEQYF.

V gene TRBV27 combines with J gene TRBJ2-2; 12 bases are shared with TRBD1. V lost 4 bases and J lost 7; bases outside the gene matches: 7. Germline V CDR1 and CDR2: MNHEY, SMNVEV (reference sequence). There are 16 residues in the CDR3. The DNA for the CDR3 is TGTGCCAGCAGTTCATGGGACAGGGGGCGCGTCGGGGAGCTGTTTTTT. It translates to CASSSWDRGRVGELFF.

This sequence joins TRBV9 and TRBJ2-3; 7 positions match TRBD1. The CDR3 is made up of 16 amino acids. The V gene end was trimmed by 4 bases and the J gene end by 0 bases; junction bases not matched to a gene: 8. Germline lookup yields CDR1 SGDLS and CDR2 YYNGEE. The DNA of the CDR3 is TGTGCCAGCAGCCCCCGACAGGGAACTAGCACAGATACGCAGTATTTT. Its protein product is CASSPRQGTSTDTQYF.

The genes are TRBV28 and TRBJ1-1, with TRBD1 as a possible D gene (5 bases). The CDR3 consists of 12 residues. Per the germline V gene, CDR1 is MDHEN and CDR2 is SYDVKM. V lost 2 bases and J 11 bases, leaving 12 bases between the germline ends. The chain's CDR3 is CASSLGGIKAFF. DNA for the CDR3: TGTGCCAGCAGTTTAGGGGGGATCAAGGCTTTCTTT.

J is TRBJ2-6 and V is TRBV28; D perhaps matches TRBD2 (5 bases). The V gene's germline CDR1 is MDHEN and CDR2 SYDVKM. V gave up 6 bases and J gave up 2 bases, with 14 bases separating them. The CDR3 length is 16 residues. CDR3 coding DNA: TGTGCCAGCAGCCCACTAGGTCTGGCTGGGGCCAACGTCCTGACTTTC. Protein: CASSPLGLAGANVLTF.

The chain combines TRBV14 with TRBJ1-1; the match to TRBD1 covers 8 bases. CDR1 is SGHDN, CDR2 FVKESK, per germline. This CDR3 region has 15 residues. Trimming at V came to 4 bases and at J to 5 bases, leaving 9 bases not matched to a gene. The CDR3 bases are TGTGCCAGCAGCCCCCGGACAGGGTGGGGGACTGAAGCTTTCTTT. Its translation: CASSPRTGWGTEAFF.

This clone was detected only a few times. CDR3 protein: CASSFSPSGQETQYF. The DNA of the CDR3 is TGTGCCAGCAGCTTTAGTCCTAGCGGTCAAGAGACCCAGTACTTC. The rearrangement uses TRBV12-1 and TRBJ2-5; the table assigns TRBD2, which was not confirmed against the DNA. TRBV12-1 is recorded as a pseudogene. The CDR3 consists of 15 residues.

Here the CDR3 DNA reads TGTGCCAGCAGCTTACCGGGCACCCTATTCCAGGGAGCTTTCTTT. Protein product: CASSLPGTLFQGAFF. The rearrangement uses TRBV7-2 and TRBJ1-1; possible D gene TRBD1, 5 bases. Germline values: CDR1 SGHTA, CDR2 FQGNSA. This CDR3 is built from 15 residues. V was pared by 2 bases and J by 10 bases, with 20 bases between.

The CDR3: CASSLRRTSGTEQYF. CDR3 nucleotide sequence: TGTGCCAGCAGCTTAAGGAGGACTAGCGGGACCGAGCAGTACTTC. The chain has TRBV11-2 and TRBJ2-7; the match to TRBD2 covers 12 bases. V lost 2 bases and J lost 6; bases outside the gene matches: 5. The germline CDR1 and CDR2 sequences are SGHAT and FQNNGV. This CDR3 spans 15 amino acids. The variable domain in full, with the rest retrieved from reference TRBV11-2 and TRBJ2-7, is EAGVAQSPRYKIIEKRQSVAFWCNPISGHATLYWYQQILGQGPKLLIQFQNNGVVDDSQLPKDRFSAERLKGVDSTLKIQPAKLEDSAVYLCASSLRRTSGTEQYFGPGTRLTVT.

The chain uses TRBV2 and TRBJ1-2; 10 bases match TRBD1. J was trimmed by 7 bases and V by 8 bases; bases with no gene match: 16. Germline CDR1 SNHLY, CDR2 FYNNEI. The CDR3 loop spans 16 amino acids. The CDR3: CASPGRDRGVDRGYTF. The CDR3 nucleotides read TGTGCCAGCCCTGGGCGGGACAGGGGCGTTGACCGTGGCTACACCTTC. Combining the CDR3 with reference TRBV2 and TRBJ1-2 gives the whole variable domain EPEVTQTPSHQVTQMGQEVILRCVPISNHLYFYWYRQILGQKVEFLVSFYNNEISEKSEIFDDQFSVERPDGSNFTLKIRSTKLEDSAMYFCASPGRDRGVDRGYTFGSGTRLTVV.

CDR3 DNA sequence: TGTGCCAGCAGTGAATATCGAGGGACAGATACGCAGTATTTT. It translates to CASSEYRGTDTQYF. V is TRBV6-1 and J is TRBJ2-3, with D perhaps TRBD2 (5 bases). The CDR3 spans 14 residues. The V gene lost 2 bases and the J gene lost 3 bases, with 9 bases spanning the gap. The germline V gene encodes CDR1 MNHNS and CDR2 SASEGT.

The J gene is TRBJ2-3, the V gene TRBV11-3, with 10 bases matching TRBD1. Germline CDR1 and CDR2: SGHNT and YENEEA. Losses at the gene ends were 5 bases for V and 4 bases for J; bases not matched to a gene: 6. The CDR3 has 15 residues. The CDR3 region is CASSATGGASDTQYF. CDR3 nucleotide sequence: TGTGCCAGCAGCGCGACAGGGGGCGCGTCAGATACGCAGTATTTT.

The genes are TRBV25-1 and TRBJ1-6; TRBD1 matches at 8 bases. This CDR3 is 15 amino acids long. The germline V gene has CDR1 MGHDK and CDR2 SYGVNS. Trimming at V came to 4 bases and at J to 6 bases, leaving 5 bases not matched to a gene. This CDR3 is CASSARQGPNSPLHF. CDR3 in DNA: TGTGCCAGCAGTGCGCGACAGGGGCCTAATTCACCCCTCCACTTT.

The rearrangement links TRBV4-1 to TRBJ2-5; possibly TRBD2 for D (6 bases). The ends were cut back, 0 bases at V and 4 bases at J, with 12 bases in the middle. Germline lookup yields CDR1 MGHRA and CDR2 YSYEKL. The CDR3 is 15 residues long. DNA of the CDR3: TGCGCCAGCAGCCAAGAGGAGGGGTGGGGAGAGACCCAGTACTTC. As protein: CASSQEEGWGETQYF.

V usage is TRBV11-1 and J usage is TRBJ2-5; 9 positions match TRBD1. This CDR3 region has 16 residues. Germline V gene sequence: CDR1 SGHAT, CDR2 FQDESV (reference sequence). Germline trimming cut 0 bases from V and 4 bases from J; bases unmatched to any gene: 6. The CDR3 coding sequence is TGTGCCAGCAGCTTAGCCCTACAGGGGGCGAGAGAGACCCAGTACTTC. It yields the protein CASSLALQGARETQYF. Supplemented by reference TRBV11-1 and TRBJ2-5, the full variable domain reads EAEVAQSPRYKITEKSQAVAFWCDPISGHATLYWYRQILGQGPELLVQFQDESVVDDSQLPKDRFSAERLKGVDSTLKIQPAELGDSAMYLCASSLALQGARETQYFGPGTRLLVL.

This clone was recorded only once. This rearrangement joins TRBV7-9 to TRBJ2-7, with D perhaps matching TRBD2 (5 bases). This CDR3 is 14 amino acids long. Trimming took off 5 bases at V and 10 bases at J, with 21 bases between the two ends. Germline V gene lookup returns CDR1 SEHNR and CDR2 FQNEAQ (reference sequence). CDR3 amino acids: CASSPLTGTSEQYF. CDR3 coding DNA: TGTGCCAGCAGCCCTCTAACGGGAACCTCCGAACAGTACTTC.

The V gene is TRBV19, the J gene TRBJ1-5; tentatively, D is TRBD1 (5 bases). The germline CDR1 and CDR2 sequences are LNHDA and SQIVND (reference sequence). V lost 2 bases to trimming and J lost 3 bases, with 11 bases between them. This CDR3 is 15 amino acids long. The CDR3 DNA follows: TGTGCCAGTAGTATAACGGGGGTACTCAATCAGCCCCAGCATTTT. It translates to CASSITGVLNQPQHF.

The chain recombines TRBV18 with TRBJ2-3, with 7 bases identical to TRBD2. CDR1 and CDR2 (germline): KGHSH, LQKENI. This CDR3 is built from 15 residues. V lost 3 bases, J lost 2 bases, and 5 bases stayed unmatched. CDR3 in DNA: TGTGCCAGCTCACCTTGGACTAGGGACACAGATACGCAGTATTTT. Its protein product is CASSPWTRDTDTQYF.

The genes are TRBV5-1 and TRBJ2-6; the D is unclear. Germline V gene data show CDR1 as SGHRS and CDR2 as YFSETQ. The CDR3 has 15 amino acids. Trimming took off 4 bases at V and 1 base at J, with 9 bases between the two ends. The CDR3 is CASSGEFSGANVLTF. CDR3 DNA sequence: TGCGCCAGCAGCGGAGAGTTTTCTGGGGCCAACGTCCTGACTTTC.

The CDR3 DNA follows: TGTGCCAGCAGCGTAGACCCTAGCGGGAGGGGGGAGCAGTACTTC. It yields the protein CASSVDPSGRGEQYF. The chain couples TRBV9 to TRBJ2-7, with TRBD2 identical over 12 bases. The V gene end was trimmed by 0 bases and the J gene end by 7 bases; junction bases not matched to a gene: 5. Germline CDR1 is SGDLS and CDR2 is YYNGEE. The CDR3 has 15 residues.

The chain uses TRBV5-1 and TRBJ1-2; weak D call: TRBD1 (6 bases). In germline, CDR1 is SGHRS, CDR2 YFSETQ. V lost 0 bases, J lost 6 bases, and 6 bases lay in between. There are 12 residues in the CDR3. CDR3 sequence: CASSLDRDGYTF. The DNA for the CDR3 is TGCGCCAGCAGCTTGGACAGGGATGGCTACACCTTC.